The 19 T cell receptor beta chains below come from one sample, sequenced in a study of CD8+ T cells in alopecia areata. Extraction of RNA preceded its reverse transcription into cDNA, which served as the sequencing template. TCRdb's table, derived via immunoSEQ multiplex PCR, lists solely in-frame clones and lacks some. The sample lists about 150,000 clones; about 90% were seen once. Sequenced here: CD8+ T cells sorted from blood, sampled at week 0. The receptors originated from a human donor with alopecia areata.

This chain uses TRBV29-1 with TRBJ2-7, with 10 positions matching TRBD2. Germline CDR1 and CDR2: SQVTM and ANQGSEA. The CDR3 is made up of 14 amino acids. With 5 bases clipped from V and 4 bases from J, the junction kept 8 bases outside the gene matches. The CDR3 DNA reads as TGCAGCGTTCAACCTAGCGGGAGACAGTACGAGCAGTACTTC. Amino acids: CSVQPSGRQYEQYF.

The rearrangement links TRBV28 to TRBJ2-7; D not resolved. CDR3 length: 14 residues. The V end was cut by 8 bases, the J end by 0 bases, with 14 bases between. The germline V gene has CDR1 MDHEN and CDR2 SYDVKM. The DNA for the CDR3 is TGTGCCAGCGACCTTAACTCCGGCTCCTACGAGCAGTACTTC. It specifies CASDLNSGSYEQYF.

The chain combines TRBV7-3 with TRBJ2-3; D possibly corresponds to TRBD1 (6 bases). The CDR3 is 17 amino acids. Trimming cost V 5 bases and J 0 bases, with 18 bases left between them. Per germline, CDR1 SGHTA and CDR2 FQGTGA. As DNA, the CDR3 is TGTGCCAGCAGCGCCCATGGGCAGGGGAGTAGCACAGATACGCAGTATTTT. It translates to CASSAHGQGSSTDTQYF. Filled out from reference TRBV7-3 and TRBJ2-3, the complete variable domain reads GAGVSQTPSNKVTEKGKYVELRCDPISGHTALYWYRQSLGQGPEFLIYFQGTGAADDSGLPNDRFFAVRPEGSVSTLKIQRTERGDSAVYLCASSAHGQGSSTDTQYFGPGTRLTVL.

This chain links TRBV2 with TRBJ1-2; 10 bases fit TRBD1. In germline, CDR1 is SNHLY, CDR2 FYNNEI. V shed 3 bases and J 4 bases; nucleotides not matched to a gene: 8. The CDR3 sequence is 16 residues long. Written as DNA, the CDR3 is TGTGCCAGCAGTGACATAACCGGGACAGGGGCCTATGGCTACACCTTC. This gives the protein CASSDITGTGAYGYTF.

The CDR3 nucleotides are TGTGCCAGCAGCTCCCGGGACAGCTATTACAATGAGCAGTTCTTC. Translating gives CASSSRDSYYNEQFF. This sequence joins TRBV7-9 and TRBJ2-1; TRBD1 matches 7 bases. In germline, CDR1 is SEHNR, CDR2 FQNEAQ (reference sequence). V lost 4 bases and J lost 4; bases outside the gene matches: 7. This CDR3 spans 15 amino acids. The whole variable domain, remainder taken from reference TRBV7-9 and TRBJ2-1, is DTGVSQNPRHKITKRGQNVTFRCDPISEHNRLYWYRQTLGQGPEFLTYFQNEAQLEKSRLLSDRFSAERPKGSFSTLEIQRTEQGDSAMYLCASSSRDSYYNEQFFGPGTRLTVL.

In its sample, this clone was seen once. This rearrangement joins TRBV13 to TRBJ2-7; no clear D. This CDR3 spans 13 amino acids. Trimming took 1 base from V and 1 from J, leaving 5 bases between them. CDR1 and CDR2 from the germline V gene are PRHDT and FYEKMQ (reference sequence). Written as DNA, the CDR3 is TGTGCCAGCAGCTTAGAAGGGTCCTACGAGCAGTACTTC. Translation: CASSLEGSYEQYF.

The gene calls are TRBV2 and TRBJ2-7; D call uncertain. The germline gives CDR1 SNHLY, CDR2 FYNNEI. Trimming stripped 2 bases from V and 10 bases from J, with 9 bases between. The length of the CDR3 is 11 residues. Here the CDR3 reads CASSESLGQYF. CDR3 DNA: TGTGCCAGCAGTGAATCACTGGGACAGTACTTC.

The chain uses TRBV30 and TRBJ2-1; possible D gene TRBD1, 6 bases. V dropped 2 bases and J dropped 9 bases, with 11 bases sitting between them. The germline V gene has CDR1 GTSNPN and CDR2 SVGIG (reference sequence). The length of the CDR3 is 12 residues. DNA for the CDR3: TGTGCCTGGAGTATAACAGGGACTGAGCAGTTCTTC. Translated: CAWSITGTEQFF. The complete variable domain, with remaining parts taken from reference TRBV30 and TRBJ2-1, reads SQTIHQWPATLVQPVGSPLSLECTVEGTSNPNLYWYRQAAGRGLQLLFYSVGIGQISSEVPQNLSASRPQDRQFILSSKKLLLSDSGFYLCAWSITGTEQFFGPGTRLTVL.

The chain uses TRBV6-5 and TRBJ2-7; 8 nucleotides agree with TRBD1. CDR1 and CDR2 (germline): MNHEY, SVGAGI. The length of the CDR3 is 16 residues. The trim removed 0 bases at V and 6 bases at J, leaving 10 bases unmatched. The CDR3 reads CASSYSIGQGASEQYF. The CDR3 DNA reads as TGTGCCAGCAGTTACTCGATCGGGCAGGGGGCAAGCGAGCAGTACTTC.

The J gene is TRBJ2-3, the V gene TRBV5-8, with 11 positions matching TRBD2. CDR3 length: 16 residues. Trimming took 2 bases from V and 4 from J; bases not matched to a gene: 6. Germline V gives CDR1 SGHTS, CDR2 YDEGEE. CDR3 loop: CASSLGLAGISDTQYF. In DNA form, the CDR3 reads TGTGCCAGCAGCTTAGGACTAGCGGGTATCTCAGATACGCAGTATTTT. Complete variable domain (other parts from reference TRBV5-8 and TRBJ2-3): EAGVTQSPTHLIKTRGQQATLRCSPISGHTSVYWYQQALGLGLQFLLWYDEGEERNRGNFPPRFSGRQFPNYSSELNVNALELEDSALYLCASSLGLAGISDTQYFGPGTRLTVL.

The chain combines TRBV18 with TRBJ2-7; 9 bases fit TRBD1. This CDR3 contains 14 residues. V shed 0 bases and J 3 bases; nucleotides not matched to a gene: 0. Germline-derived CDR1 and CDR2 are KGHSH and LQKENI. The CDR3 bases are TGTGCCAGCTCACCACCGGACAGGGGCTACGAGCAGTACTTC. This encodes CASSPPDRGYEQYF.

The rearrangement uses TRBV30 and TRBJ1-5; 7 bases match TRBD1. J lost 6 bases, V lost 1 base, and 9 bases had no gene match. The length of the CDR3 is 15 residues. Germline lookup yields CDR1 GTSNPN and CDR2 SVGIG (reference sequence). The CDR3 DNA reads TGTGCCTGGAGTGAACCCGACAGGGTCGGTCAGCCCCAGCATTTT. Protein product: CAWSEPDRVGQPQHF.

The V gene is TRBV28, the J gene TRBJ1-5, with 9 bases lining up with TRBD1. CDR1 and CDR2 (germline): MDHEN, SYDVKM. This CDR3 is built from 15 residues. V lost 6 bases, J lost 2 bases, and 5 bases stayed unmatched. Here the CDR3 reads CASRLQGARNQPQHF. Here the CDR3 DNA reads TGTGCCAGCAGGTTACAGGGGGCCCGCAATCAGCCCCAGCATTTT.

The genes are TRBV7-4 and TRBJ1-1, with D possibly being TRBD1 (6 bases). Germline CDR1 SGHVT, CDR2 SQSDAQ. Trimming took off 3 bases at V and 0 bases at J, with 17 bases between the two ends. This CDR3 region has 17 residues. CDR3 in amino acids: CASSFDYRGALNTEAFF. The CDR3 DNA sequence: TGTGCCAGCAGCTTCGACTATAGGGGGGCGCTGAACACTGAAGCTTTCTTT. The full variable domain, rest sourced from reference TRBV7-4 and TRBJ1-1, is GAGVSQSPRYKVAKRGRDVALRCDSISGHVTLYWYRQTLGQGSEVLTYSQSDAQRDKSGRPSGRFSAERPERSVSTLKIQRTEQGDSAVYLCASSFDYRGALNTEAFFGQGTRLTVV.

The table lists this clone with a few counts. The chain carries TRBV7-9 and TRBJ2-5; the D gene is possibly TRBD2 (6 bases). The CDR3 contains 18 residues. Trimming removed 1 base from V and 0 bases from J, with 18 bases in between. Germline lookup yields CDR1 SEHNR and CDR2 FQNEAQ (reference sequence). Here the CDR3 DNA reads TGTGCCAGCAGCTTAGTAGTAGGGACGGGAGTGTACCAAGAGACCCAGTACTTC. Translating it yields CASSLVVGTGVYQETQYF.

The chain joins TRBV4-1 to TRBJ1-2, with 7 bases identical to TRBD1. This CDR3 is built from 17 residues. Germline V gene data show CDR1 as MGHRA and CDR2 as YSYEKL. Germline trimming cut 1 base from V and 2 bases from J; bases unmatched to any gene: 10. In DNA, the CDR3 is TGCGCCAGCAGCCAAGGAATAGTAGGGGGCGTAAACTATGGCTACACCTTC. Translation: CASSQGIVGGVNYGYTF.

The chain has TRBV4-1 and TRBJ1-5; 12 positions match TRBD1. The V gene's germline CDR1 is MGHRA and CDR2 YSYEKL. This CDR3 region has 15 residues. V dropped 7 bases and J dropped 5; count of bases not matched to a gene: 6. The CDR3 DNA reads TGCGCCAGCAACCGGGACAGGGGGCTCGATCAGCCCCAGCATTTT. This encodes CASNRDRGLDQPQHF.

V is TRBV5-1 and J is TRBJ2-3, with D hard to call. The CDR3 has 15 amino acids. The V gene lost 0 bases and the J gene lost 4 bases, with 12 bases spanning the gap. The germline V gene encodes CDR1 SGHRS and CDR2 YFSETQ. The CDR3 region has the DNA TGCGCCAGCAGCTTGGAAGTCGTCCGGGCAGATACGCAGTATTTT. Residues: CASSLEVVRADTQYF.

The chain joins TRBV29-1 to TRBJ2-1; 10 bases match TRBD1. Germline V CDR1 and CDR2: SQVTM, ANQGSEA. Germline trimming cut 0 bases from V and 10 bases from J; bases unmatched to any gene: 6. This CDR3 contains 14 residues. The CDR3 region has the DNA TGCAGCGTTGAAGACTTCGGGACAGGGGAGGAGCAGTTCTTC. Protein sequence: CSVEDFGTGEEQFF.